A selection of T cell receptor beta chains follows, all from one sample in a study of T cells in Graves' hyperthyroidism and ophthalmopathy. TCRdb redid the calling of the multiplex PCR reads with MiXCR, one entry per CDR3 protein. The sample yields hundreds of thousands of distinct CDR3 sequences, about 14% seen once. Sequenced input: blood. The source of these receptors is a woman between 18 and 30 years old with Graves' hyperthyroidism. The CDR3 runs from the conserved cysteine through the conserved F or W. A D gene is named only where the DNA matches it firmly. Part of the rows lack a size; the others show once, few, many or a class for expanded clones.

>TRBV9|TRBJ2-1|few|-
TGTGCCAGCAGCGTGGAACTAGATGAGCAGTTCTTC
CASSVELDEQFF
>TRBV11-1|TRBJ2-2|many|-
TGTGCCAGCAGCTCGAGGAAAACCGGGGAGCTGTTTTTT
CASSSRKTGELFF
>TRBV7-2|TRBJ2-1|many|-
TGTGCCAGCAGCTTAGTAGGGATCAGCTCCTACAATGAGCAGTTCTTC
CASSLVGISSYNEQFF
>TRBV27|TRBJ2-1|few|TRBD2
TGTGCCAGCAGTTTGCGTAGCGGGAGGGCACTGGGGAATGGGCAGTTCTTC
CASSLRSGRALGNGQFF
>TRBV20-1|TRBJ2-5|many|TRBD1
TGCAGTGCTAGAGTCGGACAGGGGGGAGAGACCCAGTACTTC
CSARVGQGGETQYF
>TRBV20-1|TRBJ2-1|-|-
TGCAGTGCTAGTGGGGACTGGGCGAATGAGCAGTTCTTC
CSASGDWANEQFF
>TRBV7-9|TRBJ2-5|few|-
TGTGCCAGCAGCCGGATGGGCCAAGAGACCCAGTACTTC
CASSRMGQETQYF
>TRBV2|TRBJ2-1|many|-
TGTGCCAGCAGTTTCGAGCCTCGTCATGAGCAGTTCTTC
CASSFEPRHEQFF
>TRBV6-1|TRBJ1-6|-|-
TGTGCCAGCAGTCAATACCGACCCCACTCGACAGGACTTAATTCACCCCTCCACTTT
CASSQYRPHSTGLNSPLHF
>TRBV11-2|TRBJ2-2|-|-
TGTGCCACCCACACGCCTTCCGGGGAGCTGTTTTTT
CATHTPSGELFF
>TRBV11-2|TRBJ2-1|few|-
TGTGCCAGCAGCTTAGCCATTGGTGGGAGGATGTACAATGAGCAGTTCTTC
CASSLAIGGRMYNEQFF
>TRBV11-2|TRBJ1-1|many|TRBD1
TGTGCCAGCAGCGTACCGGGACAGGGGACTGAAGCTTTCTTT
CASSVPGQGTEAFF
>TRBV30|TRBJ2-7|few|-
TGTGCCTGGAGGCGGGACGGACTGACCGAGCAGTACTTC
CAWRRDGLTEQYF
>TRBV9|TRBJ1-5|-|-
TGTGCCAGCAGCGTAACGGGGGTGGGCAATCAGCCCCAGCATTTT
CASSVTGVGNQPQHF
>TRBV3-1|TRBJ1-1|few|TRBD1
TGTGCCAGCAGCCAAGGGGACAGGGGCACTGAAGCTTTCTTT
CASSQGDRGTEAFF
>TRBV7-2|TRBJ1-2|many|-
TGTGCCAGCAGCGCCGGAAACGGGGGCTGGGGCTACACCTTC
CASSAGNGGWGYTF
>TRBV6-1|TRBJ1-5|-|-
TGTGCCAGCACATATAGCAATCAGCCCCAGCATTTT
CASTYSNQPQHF
>TRBV4-1|TRBJ2-2|-|-
TGCGCCAGCAGCCAAGATGCGGCCGGGGAGCTGTTTTTT
CASSQDAAGELFF
>TRBV12-3/TRBV12-4|TRBJ1-5|many|TRBD1
TGTGCCAGCAGGGCCCCGGGACAGGGTTCTCAGCCCCAGCATTTT
CASRAPGQGSQPQHF
>TRBV9|TRBJ1-2|-|TRBD1
TGTGCCAGCAGCACCCGGGACAGGGAAAGCTATGGCTACACCTTC
CASSTRDRESYGYTF
>TRBV6-6|TRBJ2-7|many|-
TGTGCCAGCAGTTACCGGCAGGGGAGATACGAGCAGTACTTC
CASSYRQGRYEQYF
>TRBV28|TRBJ2-1|many|-
TGTGCCAGCAGTTTAACAGGGATAAGCTCCTACAATGAGCAGTTCTTC
CASSLTGISSYNEQFF
>TRBV20-1|TRBJ2-7|-|-
TGCAGTGCTAGGGGGTATGGGACGACCTACGAGCAGTACTTC
CSARGYGTTYEQYF
>TRBV11-2|TRBJ2-1|many|-
TGTGCCAGCAGCTTAGGAGTAAGCGGAGGCTACAATGAGCAGTTCTTC
CASSLGVSGGYNEQFF
>TRBV27|TRBJ1-2|many|TRBD1
TGTGCCAGCAGTTTTTCGGGACAGGCAATCTATGGCTACACCTTC
CASSFSGQAIYGYTF
>TRBV7-9|TRBJ1-2|-|-
TGTGCCAGCAGCTTAGACCCCTCAGGAATCTATGGCTACACCTTC
CASSLDPSGIYGYTF
>TRBV28|TRBJ2-7|few|-
TGTGCCAGCTTGGGGCGGGGATATTACGAGCAGTACTTC
CASLGRGYYEQYF
>TRBV19|TRBJ1-2|-|TRBD1
TGTGCCAGTAGTATGCCTGCGGGACAGGGAATCTATGGCTACACCTTC
CASSMPAGQGIYGYTF
>TRBV3-1|TRBJ2-3|many|-
TGTGCCAGCAGCCATTCAGGGTCGGGGGATACGCAGTATTTT
CASSHSGSGDTQYF
>TRBV11-2|TRBJ2-1|many|TRBD2
TGTGCCAGCAGGTCGACTAGCGGGAGGGCCCCCGGTCGTTACAATGAGCAGTTCTTC
CASRSTSGRAPGRYNEQFF
>TRBV20-1|TRBJ1-5|-|-
TGCAGTGCTAGAGATTCGTCGGGGGGCTACTCTAATCAGCCCCAGCATTTT
CSARDSSGGYSNQPQHF
>TRBV7-2|TRBJ2-3|many|TRBD2
TGTGCCAGCCACCTCGCGGGAGCGGATACGCAGTATTTT
CASHLAGADTQYF
>TRBV20-1|TRBJ2-1|few|TRBD2
TGCAGTGCTAGAGATCTATGGGGATTAGCGGGAGTAAATGAGCAGTTCTTC
CSARDLWGLAGVNEQFF
>TRBV28|TRBJ1-2|many|-
TGTGCCAGCAGTCCGCCAGCCGGGGGCGAGCTTAATGGCTACACCTTC
CASSPPAGGELNGYTF
>TRBV5-1|TRBJ2-5|-|-
TGCGCCAGCAGCTGGACTTACCAAGAGACCCAGTACTTC
CASSWTYQETQYF
>TRBV7-8|TRBJ2-7|many|-
TGTGCCAGCAGACAACAGGGATTTTCGCTTGAGCAGTACTTC
CASRQQGFSLEQYF
>TRBV5-1|TRBJ2-2|-|-
TGCGCCAGCAGCTTGTCTCGGGGTGGCGCGAACACCGGGGAGCTGTTTTTT
CASSLSRGGANTGELFF
>TRBV19|TRBJ2-1|few|-
TGTGCCAGTAGTATAGCGGAGGGACACAATGAGCAGTTCTTC
CASSIAEGHNEQFF
>TRBV14|TRBJ2-1|-|TRBD2
TGTGCCAGCAGCCAAACTGCGCTCCGAGCGACTAGCGGGAGGGCCAAAAATGAGCAGTTCTTC
CASSQTALRATSGRAKNEQFF
>TRBV11-2|TRBJ1-1|many|-
TGTTTTCCCCAAACTGAAGCTTTCTTT
CFPQTEAFF
>TRBV30|TRBJ2-1|many|TRBD2
TGTGCCTGGAGTCCCCCAAGGACTAGCGGGAGGGCCAGATACAATGAGCAGTTCTTC
CAWSPPRTSGRARYNEQFF
>TRBV9|TRBJ2-1|-|TRBD2
TGTGCCAGCAGCGTCCTCGGGGGGGCTTTTGGTCCCTACAATGAGCAGTTCTTC
CASSVLGGAFGPYNEQFF
>TRBV19|TRBJ2-2|-|TRBD1
TGTGCCAGTAGTATCCCGACGGGACAGGGGGACACCGGGGAGCTGTTTTTT
CASSIPTGQGDTGELFF
>TRBV18|TRBJ2-1|many|-
TGTGCCAGCTCACCCCCCGGGTTACAGAATGAGCAGTTCTTC
CASSPPGLQNEQFF
>TRBV29-1|TRBJ2-2|few|-
TGCAGCGTTAGATCCGGGGAGCTGTTTTTT
CSVRSGELFF
>TRBV27|TRBJ2-7|few|-
TGTGCCAGCAGTTCCGGGAGTTGGTACGAGCAGTACTTC
CASSSGSWYEQYF
>TRBV4-1|TRBJ2-1|-|-
TGCGCCAGCAGCCAATGGGGATCTAACGATGAGCAGTTCTTC
CASSQWGSNDEQFF